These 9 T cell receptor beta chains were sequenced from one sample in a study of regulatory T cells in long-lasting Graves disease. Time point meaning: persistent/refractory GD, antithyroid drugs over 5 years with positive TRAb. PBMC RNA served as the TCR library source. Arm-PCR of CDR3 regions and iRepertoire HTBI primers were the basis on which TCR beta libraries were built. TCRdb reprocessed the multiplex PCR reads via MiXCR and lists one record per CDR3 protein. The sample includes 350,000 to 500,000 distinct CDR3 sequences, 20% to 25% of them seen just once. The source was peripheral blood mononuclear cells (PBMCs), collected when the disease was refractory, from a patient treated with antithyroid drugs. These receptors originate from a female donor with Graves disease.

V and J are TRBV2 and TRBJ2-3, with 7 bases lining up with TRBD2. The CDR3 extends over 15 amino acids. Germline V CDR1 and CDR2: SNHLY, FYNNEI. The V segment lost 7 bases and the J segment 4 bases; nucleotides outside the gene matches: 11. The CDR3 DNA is TGTGCCAGCACCCCGAGCGGGGCAGCCCCAGATACGCAGTATTTT. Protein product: CASTPSGAAPDTQYF.

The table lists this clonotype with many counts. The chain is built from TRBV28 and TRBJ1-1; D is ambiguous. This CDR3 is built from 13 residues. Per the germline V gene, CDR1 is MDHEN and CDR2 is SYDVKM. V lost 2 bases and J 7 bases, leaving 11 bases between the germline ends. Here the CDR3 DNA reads TGTGCCAGCAGTTTACAACCCAGAGGTGAAGCTTTCTTT. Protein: CASSLQPRGEAFF.

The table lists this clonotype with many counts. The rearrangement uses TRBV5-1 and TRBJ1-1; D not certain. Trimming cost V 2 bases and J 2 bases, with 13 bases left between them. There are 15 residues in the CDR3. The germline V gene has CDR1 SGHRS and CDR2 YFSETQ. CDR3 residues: CASSFALRGNTEAFF. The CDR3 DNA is TGCGCCAGCAGCTTTGCCCTAAGAGGAAACACTGAAGCTTTCTTT.

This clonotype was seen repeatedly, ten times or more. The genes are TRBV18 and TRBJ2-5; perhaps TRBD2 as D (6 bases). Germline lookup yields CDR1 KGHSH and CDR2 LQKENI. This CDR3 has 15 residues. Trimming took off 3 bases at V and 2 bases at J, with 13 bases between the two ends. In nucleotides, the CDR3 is TGTGCCAGCTCACCCCCGGGGAGGCTTCAAGAGACCCAGTACTTC. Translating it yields CASSPPGRLQETQYF.

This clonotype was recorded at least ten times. CDR3 sequence: CSARIGGEEETQYF. In nucleotides, the CDR3 is TGCAGTGCTAGAATCGGGGGGGAGGAAGAGACCCAGTACTTC. The rearrangement joins TRBV20-1 to TRBJ2-5; 8 nucleotides line up with TRBD2. The V gene's germline CDR1 is DFQATT and CDR2 SNEGSKA (reference sequence). The CDR3 sequence is 14 residues long. The ends lost 2 bases at V and 3 bases at J; junction bases unmatched: 5.

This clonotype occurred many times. CDR3: CASKGLAGGLETQYF. CDR3 coding DNA: TGTGCCAGCAAGGGACTAGCGGGAGGGTTAGAGACCCAGTACTTC. The chain uses TRBV25-1 and TRBJ2-5; 16 bases line up with TRBD2. This CDR3 has 15 amino acids. J lost 4 bases, V lost 7 bases, and 3 bases had no gene match. Germline V CDR1 and CDR2: MGHDK, SYGVNS.

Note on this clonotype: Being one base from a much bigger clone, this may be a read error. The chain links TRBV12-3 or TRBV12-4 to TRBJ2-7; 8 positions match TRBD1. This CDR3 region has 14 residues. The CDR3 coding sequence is TGTGCCAGCAGTAACCGACAGGGGCTCTACGAGCAGTGCTTC. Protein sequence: CASSNRQGLYEQCF.

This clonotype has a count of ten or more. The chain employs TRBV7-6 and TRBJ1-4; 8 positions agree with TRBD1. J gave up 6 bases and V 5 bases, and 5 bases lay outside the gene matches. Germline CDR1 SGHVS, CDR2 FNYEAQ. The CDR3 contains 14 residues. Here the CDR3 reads CASSATGEDEKLFF. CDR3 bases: TGTGCCAGCAGCGCGACAGGGGAAGATGAAAAACTGTTTTTT. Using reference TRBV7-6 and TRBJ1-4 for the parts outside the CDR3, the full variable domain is GAGVSQSPRYKVTKRGQDVALRCDPISGHVSLYWYRQALGQGPEFLTYFNYEAQQDKSGLPNDRFSAERPEGSISTLTIQRTEQRDSAMYRCASSATGEDEKLFFGSGTQLSVL.

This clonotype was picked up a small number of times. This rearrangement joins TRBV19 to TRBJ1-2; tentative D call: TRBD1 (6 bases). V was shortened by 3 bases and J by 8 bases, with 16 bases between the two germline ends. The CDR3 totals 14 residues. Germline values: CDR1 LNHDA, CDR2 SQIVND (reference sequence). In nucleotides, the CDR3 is TGTGCCAGTAGTATCACAGGGTTTGACGTCGGCTACACCTTC. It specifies CASSITGFDVGYTF.